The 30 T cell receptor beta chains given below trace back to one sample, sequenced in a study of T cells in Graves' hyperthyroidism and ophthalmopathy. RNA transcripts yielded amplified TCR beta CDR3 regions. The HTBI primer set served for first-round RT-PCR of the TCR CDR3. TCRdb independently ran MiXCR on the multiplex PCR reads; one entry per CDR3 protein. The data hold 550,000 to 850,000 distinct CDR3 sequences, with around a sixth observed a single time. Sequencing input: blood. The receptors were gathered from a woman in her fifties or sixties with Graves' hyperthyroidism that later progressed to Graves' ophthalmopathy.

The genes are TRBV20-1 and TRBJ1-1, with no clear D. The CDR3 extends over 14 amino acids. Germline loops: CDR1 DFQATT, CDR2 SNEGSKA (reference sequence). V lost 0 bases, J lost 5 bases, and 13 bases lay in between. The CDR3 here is CSARERGFLTEAFF. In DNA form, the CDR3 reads TGCAGTGCTAGAGAGCGAGGGTTTCTAACTGAAGCTTTCTTT.

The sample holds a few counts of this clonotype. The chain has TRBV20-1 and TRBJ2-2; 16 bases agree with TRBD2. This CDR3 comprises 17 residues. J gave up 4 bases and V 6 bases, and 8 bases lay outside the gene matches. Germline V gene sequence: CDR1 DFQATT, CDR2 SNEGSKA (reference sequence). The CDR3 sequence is CSAPGLAGGLGTGELFF. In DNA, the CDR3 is TGCAGTGCACCGGGACTAGCGGGGGGGCTAGGCACCGGGGAGCTGTTTTTT.

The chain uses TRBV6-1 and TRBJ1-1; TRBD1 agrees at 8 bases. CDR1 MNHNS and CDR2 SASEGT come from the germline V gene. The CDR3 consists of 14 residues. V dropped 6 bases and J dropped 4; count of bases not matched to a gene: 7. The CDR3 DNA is TGTGCCAGCAGCCGGACAGGGCGCGTCACTGAAGCTTTCTTT. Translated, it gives CASSRTGRVTEAFF.

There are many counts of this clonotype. The CDR3 DNA sequence: TGTGCCAGCAGCCAAGGACACGGCGGAGGCTACACCTTC. It translates to CASSQGHGGGYTF. The V call is TRBV3-1, the J call TRBJ1-2; the D is unclear. Trimming took off 1 base at V and 8 bases at J, with 11 bases between the two ends. From germline, CDR1 is LGHDT and CDR2 YNNKEL (reference sequence). There are 13 residues in the CDR3.

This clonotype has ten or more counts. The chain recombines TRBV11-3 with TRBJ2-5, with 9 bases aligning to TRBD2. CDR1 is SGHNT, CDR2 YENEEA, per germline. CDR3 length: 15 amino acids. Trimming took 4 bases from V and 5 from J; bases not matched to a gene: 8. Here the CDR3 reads CASSSQAGGDETQYF. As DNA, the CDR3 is TGTGCCAGCAGCTCTCAAGCGGGGGGTGACGAGACCCAGTACTTC.

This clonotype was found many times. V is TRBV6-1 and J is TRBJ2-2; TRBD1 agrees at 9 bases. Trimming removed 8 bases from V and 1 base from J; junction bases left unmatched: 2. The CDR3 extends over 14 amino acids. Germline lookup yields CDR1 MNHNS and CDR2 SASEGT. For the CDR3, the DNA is TGTGCCAGCGGACAGGGGCAGAACACCGGGGAGCTGTTTTTT. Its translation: CASGQGQNTGELFF.

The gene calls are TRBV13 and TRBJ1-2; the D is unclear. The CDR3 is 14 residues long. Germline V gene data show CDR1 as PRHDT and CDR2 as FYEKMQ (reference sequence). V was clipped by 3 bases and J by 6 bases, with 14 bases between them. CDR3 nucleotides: TGTGCCAGCAGCTTGGGAATTGGAGGGAATGGCTACACCTTC. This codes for CASSLGIGGNGYTF.

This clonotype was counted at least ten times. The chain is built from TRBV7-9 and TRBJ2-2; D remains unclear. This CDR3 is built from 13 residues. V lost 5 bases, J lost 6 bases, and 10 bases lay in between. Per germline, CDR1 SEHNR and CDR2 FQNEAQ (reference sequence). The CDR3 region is CASSPRRAGELFF. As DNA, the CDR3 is TGTGCCAGCAGCCCCCGGCGCGCCGGGGAGCTGTTTTTT.

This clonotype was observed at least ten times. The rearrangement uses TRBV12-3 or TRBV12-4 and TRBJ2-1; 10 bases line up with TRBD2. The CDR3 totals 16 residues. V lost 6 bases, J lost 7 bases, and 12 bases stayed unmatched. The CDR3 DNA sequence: TGTGCCAGCAGAAACAGCGGGGGGGCTACGTTAAATGAGCAGTTCTTC. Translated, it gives CASRNSGGATLNEQFF.

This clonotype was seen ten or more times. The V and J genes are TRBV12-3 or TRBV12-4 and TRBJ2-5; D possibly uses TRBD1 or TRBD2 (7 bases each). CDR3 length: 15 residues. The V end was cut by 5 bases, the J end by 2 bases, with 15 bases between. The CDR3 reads CASSLQGRGQETQYF. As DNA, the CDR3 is TGTGCCAGCAGTCTACAGGGGAGGGGGCAAGAGACCCAGTACTTC.

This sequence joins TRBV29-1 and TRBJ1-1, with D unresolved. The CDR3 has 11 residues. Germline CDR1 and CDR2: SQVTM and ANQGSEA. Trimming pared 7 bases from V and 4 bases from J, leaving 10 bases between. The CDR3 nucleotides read TGCAGCGCCTTGTGGGGCACTGAAGCTTTCTTT. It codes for CSALWGTEAFF.

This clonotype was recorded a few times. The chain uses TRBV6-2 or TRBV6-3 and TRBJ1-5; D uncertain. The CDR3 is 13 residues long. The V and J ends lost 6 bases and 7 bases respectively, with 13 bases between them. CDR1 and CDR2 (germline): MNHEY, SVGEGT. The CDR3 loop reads CASSPSKVQPQHF. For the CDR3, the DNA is TGTGCCAGCAGCCCCTCGAAGGTCCAGCCCCAGCATTTT.

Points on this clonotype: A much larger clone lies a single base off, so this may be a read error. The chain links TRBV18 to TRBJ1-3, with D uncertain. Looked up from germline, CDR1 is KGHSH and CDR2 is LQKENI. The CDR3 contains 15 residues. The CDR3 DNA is TGTGCCAGATCACCAAGTGCAGACTCTGGAAACACCATATATTTT. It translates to CARSPSADSGNTIYF.

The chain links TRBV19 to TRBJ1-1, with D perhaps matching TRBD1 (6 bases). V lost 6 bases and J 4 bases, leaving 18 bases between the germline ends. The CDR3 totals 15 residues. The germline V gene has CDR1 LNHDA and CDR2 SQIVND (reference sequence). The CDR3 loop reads CASSLEVGGSTEAFF. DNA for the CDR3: TGTGCCAGTAGCCTCGAGGTAGGGGGTAGCACTGAAGCTTTCTTT.

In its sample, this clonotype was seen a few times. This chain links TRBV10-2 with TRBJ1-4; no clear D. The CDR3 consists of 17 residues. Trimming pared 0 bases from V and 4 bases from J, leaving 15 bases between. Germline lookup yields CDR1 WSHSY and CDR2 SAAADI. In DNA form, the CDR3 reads TGCGCCAGCAGTGAGTCGATGGGCGGCAGTCGTAATGAAAAACTGTTTTTT. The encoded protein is CASSESMGGSRNEKLFF.

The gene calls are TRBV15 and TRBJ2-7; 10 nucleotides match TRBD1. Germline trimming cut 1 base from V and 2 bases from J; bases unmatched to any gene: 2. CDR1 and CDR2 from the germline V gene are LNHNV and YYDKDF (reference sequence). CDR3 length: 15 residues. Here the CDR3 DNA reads TGTGCCACCAGCAGAGGGGACAGGGGCACCTACGAGCAGTACTTC. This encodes CATSRGDRGTYEQYF.

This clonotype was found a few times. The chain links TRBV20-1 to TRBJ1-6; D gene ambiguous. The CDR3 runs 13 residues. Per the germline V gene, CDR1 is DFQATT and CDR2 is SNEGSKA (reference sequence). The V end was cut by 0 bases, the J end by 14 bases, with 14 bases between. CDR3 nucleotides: TGCAGTGCTAGAGATGCCGGGGTAACGTCCCTCCACTTT. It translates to CSARDAGVTSLHF.

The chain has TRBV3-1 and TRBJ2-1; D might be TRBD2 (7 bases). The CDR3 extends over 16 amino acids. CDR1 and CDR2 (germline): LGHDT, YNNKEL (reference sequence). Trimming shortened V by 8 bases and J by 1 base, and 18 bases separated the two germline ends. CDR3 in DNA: TGTGCCAGCGAGCTGGGGGGGGCGGAGTCCTACAATGAGCAGTTCTTC. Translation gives CASELGGAESYNEQFF.

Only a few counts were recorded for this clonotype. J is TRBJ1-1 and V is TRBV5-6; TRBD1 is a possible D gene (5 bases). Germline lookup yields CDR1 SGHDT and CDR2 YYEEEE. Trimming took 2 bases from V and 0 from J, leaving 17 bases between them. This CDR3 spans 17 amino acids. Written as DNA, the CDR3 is TGTGCCAGCAGCTTCAGGGCAGGAGACCTCATGAACACTGAAGCTTTCTTT. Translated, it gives CASSFRAGDLMNTEAFF.

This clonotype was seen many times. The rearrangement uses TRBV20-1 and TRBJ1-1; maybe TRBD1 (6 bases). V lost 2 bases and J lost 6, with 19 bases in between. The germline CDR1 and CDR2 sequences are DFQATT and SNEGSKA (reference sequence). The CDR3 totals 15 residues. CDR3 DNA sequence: TGCAGTGCTAGAAATCCTCAGAGACAGGATCCTGAAGCTTTCTTT. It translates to CSARNPQRQDPEAFF.

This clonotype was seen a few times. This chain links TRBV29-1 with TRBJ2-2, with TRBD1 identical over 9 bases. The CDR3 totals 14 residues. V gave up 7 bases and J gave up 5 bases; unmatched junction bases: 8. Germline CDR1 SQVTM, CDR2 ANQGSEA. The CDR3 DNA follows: TGCAGCGGGCGGGGACAGGGAGATACCGGGGAGCTGTTTTTT. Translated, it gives CSGRGQGDTGELFF.

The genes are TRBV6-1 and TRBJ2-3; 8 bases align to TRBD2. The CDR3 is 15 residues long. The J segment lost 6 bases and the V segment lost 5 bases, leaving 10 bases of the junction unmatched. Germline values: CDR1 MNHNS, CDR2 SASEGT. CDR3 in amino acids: CASSTTLAGRDTQYF. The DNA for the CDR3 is TGTGCCAGCAGTACCACCTTAGCGGGGAGGGATACGCAGTATTTT.

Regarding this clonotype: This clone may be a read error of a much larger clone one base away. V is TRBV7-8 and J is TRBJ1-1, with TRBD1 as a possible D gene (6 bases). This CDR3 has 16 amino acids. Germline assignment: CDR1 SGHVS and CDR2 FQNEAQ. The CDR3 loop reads CANSLAQGLMNTEAFF. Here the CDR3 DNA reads TGTGCCAACAGCTTAGCGCAGGGGTTGATGAACACTGAAGCTTTCTTT. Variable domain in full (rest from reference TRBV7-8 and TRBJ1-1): GAGVSQSPRYKVAKRGQDVALRCDPISGHVSLFWYQQALGQGPEFLTYFQNEAQLDKSGLPSDRFFAERPEGSVSTLKIQRTQQEDSAVYLCANSLAQGLMNTEAFFGQGTRLTVV.

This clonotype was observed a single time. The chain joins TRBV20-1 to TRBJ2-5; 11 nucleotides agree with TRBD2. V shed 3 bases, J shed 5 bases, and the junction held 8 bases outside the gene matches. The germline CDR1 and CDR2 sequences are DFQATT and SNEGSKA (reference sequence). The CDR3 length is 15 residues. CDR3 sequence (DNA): TGCAGTGCTAGTCGGCTAGCGGGGGGCCTGGAGACCCAGTACTTC. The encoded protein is CSASRLAGGLETQYF.

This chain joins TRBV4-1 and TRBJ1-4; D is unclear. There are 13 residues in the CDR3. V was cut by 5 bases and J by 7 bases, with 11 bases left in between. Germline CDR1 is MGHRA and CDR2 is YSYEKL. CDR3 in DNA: TGCGCCAGCAGCTCAGAAGTGGGTGAAAAACTGTTTTTT. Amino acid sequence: CASSSEVGEKLFF.

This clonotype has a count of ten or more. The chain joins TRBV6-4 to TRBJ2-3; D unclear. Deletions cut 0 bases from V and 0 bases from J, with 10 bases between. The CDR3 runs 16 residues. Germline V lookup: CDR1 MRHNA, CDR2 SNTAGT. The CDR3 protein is CASSDSPDPSTDTQYF. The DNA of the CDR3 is TGTGCCAGCAGTGACTCGCCAGATCCTAGCACAGATACGCAGTATTTT.

The CDR3 nucleotides are TGTGCCAGCAGTTACTCGAGGCGCGCGGGGCTGGCTGGAAACACCATATATTTT. Amino acids: CASSYSRRAGLAGNTIYF. The chain links TRBV6-5 to TRBJ1-3; D perhaps matches TRBD1 (5 bases). Per the germline V gene, CDR1 is MNHEY and CDR2 is SVGAGI. The CDR3 has 18 residues. V was shortened by 0 bases and J by 2 bases, with 17 bases between the two germline ends.

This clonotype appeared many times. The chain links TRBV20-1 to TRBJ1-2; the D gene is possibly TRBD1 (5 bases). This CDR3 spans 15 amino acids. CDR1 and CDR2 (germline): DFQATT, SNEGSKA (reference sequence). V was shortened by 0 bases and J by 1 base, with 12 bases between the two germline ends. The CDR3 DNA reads TGCAGTGCTAGAGATACCGGGACGTTTAACTATGGCTACACCTTC. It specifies CSARDTGTFNYGYTF.

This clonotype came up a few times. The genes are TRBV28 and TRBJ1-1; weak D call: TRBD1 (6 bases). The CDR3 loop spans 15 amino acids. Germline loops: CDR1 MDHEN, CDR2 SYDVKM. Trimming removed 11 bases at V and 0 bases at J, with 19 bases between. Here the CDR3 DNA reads TGTGCCTCCGGAGAACAGGGTAAAATGAACACTGAAGCTTTCTTT. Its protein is CASGEQGKMNTEAFF.

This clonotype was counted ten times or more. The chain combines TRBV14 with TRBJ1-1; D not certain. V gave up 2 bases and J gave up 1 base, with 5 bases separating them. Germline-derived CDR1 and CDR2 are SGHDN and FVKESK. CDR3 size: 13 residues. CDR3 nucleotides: TGTGCCAGCAGCCAACACCAGAACACTGAAGCTTTCTTT. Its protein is CASSQHQNTEAFF.